This T cell receptor (beta chain) was recorded in a study of blood T cell repertoires in COVID-19. Study-level background: COVID-19 samples from acute and convalescent phases originated in the United States, Italy and Spain.

V shed 5 bases and J shed 1 base, with 2 bases lying between them. CDR3 size: 12 residues. CDR1 and CDR2 (germline): MDHEN, SYDVKM. Here immunoSEQ multiplex PCR was the method, and the copy in TCRdb shows in-frame clones only, minus some. Here the sample spans around 150,000 clones, around 86% being singletons. Input material: peripheral blood. The chain joins TRBV28 to TRBJ2-2; D is unclear. The clonotype originates from a man in his 60s with acute or convalescent COVID-19. The CDR3 reads CASSQNTGELFF. The CDR3 DNA sequence: TGTGCCAGCAGTCAGAACACCGGGGAGCTGTTTTTT.